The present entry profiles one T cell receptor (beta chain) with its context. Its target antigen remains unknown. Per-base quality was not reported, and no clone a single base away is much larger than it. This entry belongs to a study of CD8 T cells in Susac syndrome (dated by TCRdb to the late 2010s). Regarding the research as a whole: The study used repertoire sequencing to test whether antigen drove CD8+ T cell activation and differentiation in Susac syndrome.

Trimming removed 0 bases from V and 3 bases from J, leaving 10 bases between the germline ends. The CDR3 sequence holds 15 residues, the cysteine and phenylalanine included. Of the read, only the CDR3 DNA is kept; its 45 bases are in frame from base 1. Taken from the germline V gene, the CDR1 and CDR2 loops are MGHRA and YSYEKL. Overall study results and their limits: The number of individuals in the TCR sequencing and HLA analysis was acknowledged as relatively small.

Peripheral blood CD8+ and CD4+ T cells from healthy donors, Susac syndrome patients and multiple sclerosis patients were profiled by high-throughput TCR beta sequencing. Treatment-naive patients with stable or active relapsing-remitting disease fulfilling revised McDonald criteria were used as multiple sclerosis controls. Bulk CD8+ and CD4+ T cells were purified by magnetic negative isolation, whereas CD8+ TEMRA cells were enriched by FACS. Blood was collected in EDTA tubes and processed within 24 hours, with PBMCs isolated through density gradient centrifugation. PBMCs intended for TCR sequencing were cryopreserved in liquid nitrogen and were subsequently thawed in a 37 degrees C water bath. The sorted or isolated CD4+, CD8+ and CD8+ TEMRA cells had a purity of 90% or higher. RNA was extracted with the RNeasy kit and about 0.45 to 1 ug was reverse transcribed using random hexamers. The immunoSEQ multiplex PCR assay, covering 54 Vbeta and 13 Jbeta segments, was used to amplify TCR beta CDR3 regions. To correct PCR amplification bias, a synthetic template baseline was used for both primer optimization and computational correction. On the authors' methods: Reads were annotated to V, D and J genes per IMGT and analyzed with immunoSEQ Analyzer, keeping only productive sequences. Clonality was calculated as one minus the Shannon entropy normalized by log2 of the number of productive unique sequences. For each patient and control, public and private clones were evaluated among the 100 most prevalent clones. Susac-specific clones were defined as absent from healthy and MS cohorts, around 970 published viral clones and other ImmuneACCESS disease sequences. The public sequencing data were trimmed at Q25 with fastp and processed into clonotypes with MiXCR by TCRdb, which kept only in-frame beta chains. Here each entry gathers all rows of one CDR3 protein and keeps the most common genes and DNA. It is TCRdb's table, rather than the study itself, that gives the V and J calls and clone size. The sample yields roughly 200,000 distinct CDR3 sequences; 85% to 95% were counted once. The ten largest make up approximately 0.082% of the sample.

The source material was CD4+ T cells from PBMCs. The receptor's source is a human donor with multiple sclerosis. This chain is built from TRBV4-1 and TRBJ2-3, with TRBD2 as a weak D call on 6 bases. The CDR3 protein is CASSQEILATDTQYF. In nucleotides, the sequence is TGCGCCAGCAGCCAAGAAATCCTAGCGACAGATACGCAGTATTTT.